The next 2 T cell receptor beta chains were all read from a single sample in a study of cytomegalovirus exposure and HLA in healthy donors. Sequenced by immunoSEQ multiplex PCR; TCRdb stores in-frame clones only, minus some. The sample holds 110,000 to 150,000 clones, approximately 93% seen once. Sequenced input: PBMCs. The source is a man aged 18-30 years in good health and CMV-seronegative.

The gene calls are TRBV2 and TRBJ2-3, with D possibly TRBD1 on 6 matching bases. The CDR3 length is 13 residues. The germline V gene has CDR1 SNHLY and CDR2 FYNNEI. V was shortened by 4 bases and J by 1 base, with 6 bases between the two germline ends. This CDR3 reads CASSGQGTDTQYF. As DNA, the CDR3 is TGTGCCAGCAGTGGACAGGGCACAGATACGCAGTATTTT.

This clone came up once. The rearrangement joins TRBV5-4 to TRBJ1-2; TRBD1 aligns across 9 bases. V dropped 4 bases and J dropped 2; count of bases not matched to a gene: 9. The CDR3 length is 16 residues. Germline CDR1 is SGHNT and CDR2 is YYREEE (reference sequence). The CDR3 DNA reads as TGTGCCAGCAGCCCCGGGACAGGGAGGGGAAACTATGGCTACACCTTC. Its protein is CASSPGTGRGNYGYTF.